This T cell receptor beta chain appears in the sequencing data of a study of shared clonotypes between healthy human individuals. CD4+ cell separation produced CD45RA+ naive and CD45RA-negative memory subsets. The CDR3 contains 15 residues. Germline assignment: CDR1 SNHLY and CDR2 FYNNEI. Trimming stripped 6 bases from V and 0 bases from J, with 15 bases between. Deep-level running was used for the assay. Clones were sequenced by immunoSEQ multiplex PCR, and TCRdb holds only the in-frame ones, with some missing. The sample records millions of clones, 90% to 95% being singletons. Sequenced material: naive CD4+ T cells sorted from blood. Subset noted: CD45RA+ positively selected. This receptor was identified in a man aged 18 to 29 in good health. This chain connects TRBV2 to TRBJ2-7, with D maybe TRBD2 (5 bases). The CDR3 reads CASSGDTGNSYEQYF. The CDR3 DNA is TGTGCCAGCAGCGGGGATACGGGCAACTCCTACGAGCAGTACTTC.